A single sample gave rise to the 8 T cell receptor beta chains below, sequenced in a study of control samples from healthy donors and cancer patients. Repertoires were generated with immunoSEQ multiplex PCR, while TCRdb's copy carries only in-frame clones and drops some. The sample records 130,000 or so clones, around 94% being singletons. The source material was blood. These receptors were obtained from a man aged 40-50 years in good health.

This chain uses TRBV28 with TRBJ2-7, with 9 nucleotides matching TRBD1. This CDR3 comprises 14 residues. Germline values: CDR1 MDHEN, CDR2 SYDVKM. V lost 0 bases to trimming and J lost 6 bases; unmatched junction nucleotides: 3. The CDR3 region is CASSLWGTGIEQYF. CDR3 sequence (DNA): TGTGCCAGCAGTTTATGGGGGACAGGGATCGAGCAGTACTTC.

The J gene is TRBJ1-1, the V gene TRBV14, with no clear D. Germline lookup yields CDR1 SGHDN and CDR2 FVKESK. Trimming removed 0 bases at V and 1 base at J, with 12 bases between. The CDR3 spans 16 residues. The DNA of the CDR3 is TGTGCCAGCAGCCAAGAGCTTCGAGGTTCGAACACTGAAGCTTTCTTT. Protein product: CASSQELRGSNTEAFF.

This clone has only one observation. Additional DNA sequences in this sample encode the identical CDR3. CDR3 sequence: CASSLGQLNTEAFF. In nucleotides, the CDR3 is TGTGCCAGCAGTTTAGGACAGCTGAACACTGAAGCTTTCTTT. The genes are TRBV28 and TRBJ1-1; D may be TRBD1 (6 bases). The length of the CDR3 is 14 residues. From germline, CDR1 is MDHEN and CDR2 SYDVKM. Trimming left V 2 bases short and J 0 bases short, with 7 bases between. Looking up the rest from reference TRBV28 and TRBJ1-1 gives the full variable domain: DVKVTQSSRYLVKRTGEKVFLECVQDMDHENMFWYRQDPGLGLRLIYFSYDVKMKEKGDIPEGYSVSREKKERFSLILESASTNQTSMYLCASSLGQLNTEAFFGQGTRLTVV.

On this clone itself: Other DNA sequences in the sample encode the same CDR3. V gene TRBV7-2 combines with J gene TRBJ1-1; D remains unclear. Germline CDR1 SGHTA, CDR2 FQGNSA. With 1 base removed from V and 5 bases from J, the gap between germline ends came to 8 bases. CDR3 size: 13 residues. The CDR3 DNA reads as TGTGCCAGCAGCTTAGTCGGGCAAACTGAAGCTTTCTTT. It specifies CASSLVGQTEAFF. Drawing the rest from reference TRBV7-2 and TRBJ1-1, the complete variable domain is GAGVSQSPSNKVTEKGKDVELRCDPISGHTALYWYRQSLGQGLEFLIYFQGNSAPDKSGLPSDRFSAERTGGSVSTLTIQRTQQEDSAVYLCASSLVGQTEAFFGQGTRLTVV.

J is TRBJ2-1 and V is TRBV5-1; no definite D call. Germline CDR1 SGHRS, CDR2 YFSETQ. V was trimmed by 1 base and J by 0 bases, leaving 8 bases between them. The CDR3 is made up of 15 amino acids. CDR3: CASSLSGPSYNEQFF. The CDR3 DNA reads as TGCGCCAGCAGCTTGTCTGGGCCCTCCTACAATGAGCAGTTCTTC. The variable domain in full, completed from reference TRBV5-1 and TRBJ2-1, reads KAGVTQTPRYLIKTRGQQVTLSCSPISGHRSVSWYQQTPGQGLQFLFEYFSETQRNKGNFPGRFSGRQFSNSRSEMNVSTLELGDSALYLCASSLSGPSYNEQFFGPGTRLTVL.

The J gene is TRBJ2-1, the V gene TRBV29-1, with 9 bases identical to TRBD2. The CDR3 runs to 15 residues. V lost 4 bases and J lost 16; bases outside the gene matches: 20. Germline values: CDR1 SQVTM, CDR2 ANQGSEA. The CDR3: CSVAPGLAVTLVEFF. The CDR3 nucleotides read TGCAGCGTTGCACCGGGACTAGCAGTCACCCTTGTGGAATTCTTC.

This chain links TRBV24-1 with TRBJ1-5; unclear D gene. V was pared by 2 bases and J by 9 bases, with 10 bases between. CDR3 length equals 13 residues. The germline V gene encodes CDR1 KGHDR and CDR2 SFDVKD. The CDR3 protein is CATSDWLEGPQHF. The CDR3 nucleotides read TGTGCCACCAGTGATTGGCTGGAGGGGCCCCAGCATTTT.

J is TRBJ2-3 and V is TRBV9; 10 nucleotides agree with TRBD2. The CDR3 length is 17 residues. The germline gives CDR1 SGDLS, CDR2 YYNGEE. Trimming took 6 bases from V and 1 from J; bases not matched to a gene: 11. In nucleotides, the CDR3 is TGTGCCAGCACGTACGGAGAGCGGGGGGGGCGCACAGATACGCAGTATTTT. Translated: CASTYGERGGRTDTQYF.